A single sample is the source of the 4 T cell receptor beta chains below, sequenced in a study of cytomegalovirus exposure and HLA in healthy donors. Primers included in the PCR were 60 Vbeta and 13 Jbeta primers. The assay was immunoSEQ multiplex PCR, and TCRdb's table has in-frame clones only and misses some. The data hold some 150,000 clones, with 82% observed a single time. The sample comprised PBMCs. Receptors originate from a man younger than 30 in good health and CMV-seropositive.

V usage is TRBV2 and J usage is TRBJ2-2, with D perhaps TRBD1 (6 bases). Trimming left V 6 bases short and J 2 bases short, with 10 bases between. Per germline, CDR1 SNHLY and CDR2 FYNNEI. The CDR3 loop spans 14 amino acids. CDR3 sequence: CASRRTVNTGELFF. CDR3 nucleotide sequence: TGTGCCAGCAGGAGGACAGTCAACACCGGGGAGCTGTTTTTT.

The chain is built from TRBV4-1 and TRBJ2-1; TRBD2 aligns across 12 bases. Germline-derived CDR1 and CDR2 are MGHRA and YSYEKL. V lost 1 base and J lost 15; bases outside the gene matches: 7. CDR3 length equals 14 residues. In nucleotides, the CDR3 is TGCGCCAGCAGCCAAGGGGGGCTAGCGGGAGGGAGGTTCTTC. Its translation: CASSQGGLAGGRFF.

The chain is built from TRBV21-1 and TRBJ2-3; the table gives TRBD2 as D, unverified against the DNA. TRBV21-1 is listed as a pseudogene. The CDR3 spans 17 residues. The DNA for the CDR3 is TGTGCCAGCAGCCAAAAGACGGGCGGGAGGATCACAGATACGCAGTATTTT. The encoded protein is CASSQKTGGRITDTQYF.

This clone was counted between two and nine times. The genes are TRBV10-3 and TRBJ2-7; 11 bases are shared with TRBD1. The J segment lost 5 bases and the V segment lost 4 bases, leaving 4 bases of the junction unmatched. This CDR3 is built from 14 residues. Germline values: CDR1 ENHRY, CDR2 SYGVKD. The CDR3 nucleotides are TGTGCCATCAGTGGGACAGGGGGCGAGAACGAGCAGTACTTC. As protein: CAISGTGGENEQYF.